This paragraph covers one TCR beta chain sequence. Its target is not known. The germline V gene encodes CDR1 LNHDA and CDR2 SQIVND (reference sequence). V lost 4 bases to trimming and J lost 7 bases, with 10 bases between them. This CDR3 has 13 residues. These data come from a study of glioma-infiltrating T cells after dendritic cell vaccination. Study-level background: Treatment, given 2003 to 2012, was autologous tumor lysate-pulsed dendritic cell vaccination. Three intradermal dendritic cell vaccine injections were given every two weeks.

Study-wide findings and caveats: Only a small number of patients had complete blood and tumor samples.

Primers: 60 V beta forward and 13 J beta reverse. TCRdb's copy holds only in-frame clones and misses some; the assay was immunoSEQ multiplex PCR. The repertoire holds nearly 85,000 clones, with around 90% as singletons. This receptor was obtained from a human donor with glioblastoma. The chain combines TRBV19 with TRBJ2-2; no clear D. The sample in question was blood, obtained before dendritic cell vaccination. The CDR3 DNA is TGTGCCAGTAGTACCCGATCAGGCGGGGAGCTGTTTTTT. This gives the protein CASSTRSGGELFF.